The text below deals with one T cell receptor beta chain. Its specificity is unknown. This CDR3 has 16 amino acids. Germline V gene lookup returns CDR1 SGHVS and CDR2 FQNEAQ. The germline V and J ends were trimmed by 1 base and 3 bases, with 16 bases remaining between them. This sample is part of a study of CD8 T cells in Susac syndrome. The wider study: Roughly six sequenced Susac syndrome patients had clinically active disease, while about 8 were in remission.

Random-hexamer reverse transcription was applied to about 0.5 to 1 ug RNA. Using its own MiXCR run on the immunoSEQ multiplex PCR reads, TCRdb lists one record per CDR3 protein. The sample lists more than 150,000 distinct CDR3 sequences, approximately 96% occurring once. Notes on the study in general: The authors acknowledged that their TCR sequencing and HLA analysis involved a relatively small number of individuals.

Sequencing targeted TCR beta in T cells from blood (CD8+ and CD4+). Isolation of CD8+ and CD4+ T cells was performed negatively, whereas enrichment of TEMRA cells was done by FACS. The origin of this receptor is a human donor with Susac syndrome. The sequencing sample was made of CD4+ T cells from PBMCs. The chain joins TRBV7-8 to TRBJ2-7; D remains unclear. This CDR3 reads CASSLDVLPRGYEQYF. CDR3 nucleotides: TGTGCCAGCAGCTTAGATGTTCTACCCCGTGGCTACGAGCAGTACTTC.